The present TCR beta chain was sequenced within a study of T cell responses to AZD1222 COVID-19 vaccine. General study results and limits: Nearly half of unique spike-specific TCRs reportedly avoided B.1.351 and B.1.1.7 mutated regions.

The CDR3 covers 15 residues. CDR1 and CDR2 from the germline V gene are SGHDN and FVKESK. V lost 5 bases and J 3 bases, leaving 17 bases between the germline ends. A word on this clone: What it recognizes is unknown.

The protocol was immunoSEQ multiplex PCR, while the TCRdb copy is restricted to in-frame clones and leaves out a portion. The data contain more than 110,000 clones, 75% to 95% of them singletons. V is TRBV14 and J is TRBJ2-7, with D perhaps TRBD1 (6 bases). The TCR sequence derives from an adult in good health. The starting material was peripheral blood, obtained on day 0 of AZD1222 vaccination. The DNA of the CDR3 is TGTGCCAGCAGCATGAACCGACAGGTCATCTACGAGCAGTACTTC. This sequence encodes CASSMNRQVIYEQYF. Based on the CDR3 plus reference TRBV14 and TRBJ2-7, the full variable domain is EAGVTQFPSHSVIEKGQTVTLRCDPISGHDNLYWYRRVMGKEIKFLLHFVKESKQDESGMPNNRFLAERTGGTYSTLKVQPAELEDSGVYFCASSMNRQVIYEQYFGPGTRLTVT.